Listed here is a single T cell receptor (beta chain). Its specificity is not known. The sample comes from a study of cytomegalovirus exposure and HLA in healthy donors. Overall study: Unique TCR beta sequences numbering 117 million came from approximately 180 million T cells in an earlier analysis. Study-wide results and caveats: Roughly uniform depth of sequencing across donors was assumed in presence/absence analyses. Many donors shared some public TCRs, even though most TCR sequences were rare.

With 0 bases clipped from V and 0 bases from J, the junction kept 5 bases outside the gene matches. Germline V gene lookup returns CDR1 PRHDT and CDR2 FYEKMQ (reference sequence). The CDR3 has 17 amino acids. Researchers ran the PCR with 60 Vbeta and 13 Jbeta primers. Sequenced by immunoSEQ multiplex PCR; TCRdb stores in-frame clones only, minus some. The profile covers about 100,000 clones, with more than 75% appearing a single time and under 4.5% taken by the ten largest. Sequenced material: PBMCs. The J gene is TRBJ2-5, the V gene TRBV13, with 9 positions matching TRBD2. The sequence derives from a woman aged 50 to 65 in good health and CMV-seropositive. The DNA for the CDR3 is TGTGCCAGCAGCTTAGGCCGTGCGGGGGGGGACCAAGAGACCCAGTACTTC. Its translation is CASSLGRAGGDQETQYF.